This T cell receptor beta chain was identified during a study of T cell changes during pregnancy in multiple sclerosis. CDR3 length: 13 residues. The V and J ends lost 7 bases and 3 bases, in that order; junction bases with no gene match: 2. CDR1 and CDR2 (germline): MDHEN, SYDVKM. Generated by immunoSEQ multiplex PCR, the TCRdb table keeps only in-frame clones and is missing some. The data contain around 30,000 clones, just over 90% of them seen just once; the ten biggest clones take up 0.6% to 0.75%. The specimen was CD4+ T cells from peripheral blood mononuclear cells, collected in the first trimester of pregnancy. This rearrangement joins TRBV28 to TRBJ2-3; 9 nucleotides agree with TRBD2. The TCR originated in a female donor with multiple sclerosis, enrolled in a pregnancy study. The CDR3 region is CASILAGTDTQYF. In nucleotides, the CDR3 is TGTGCCAGCATTCTAGCGGGGACAGATACGCAGTATTTT.